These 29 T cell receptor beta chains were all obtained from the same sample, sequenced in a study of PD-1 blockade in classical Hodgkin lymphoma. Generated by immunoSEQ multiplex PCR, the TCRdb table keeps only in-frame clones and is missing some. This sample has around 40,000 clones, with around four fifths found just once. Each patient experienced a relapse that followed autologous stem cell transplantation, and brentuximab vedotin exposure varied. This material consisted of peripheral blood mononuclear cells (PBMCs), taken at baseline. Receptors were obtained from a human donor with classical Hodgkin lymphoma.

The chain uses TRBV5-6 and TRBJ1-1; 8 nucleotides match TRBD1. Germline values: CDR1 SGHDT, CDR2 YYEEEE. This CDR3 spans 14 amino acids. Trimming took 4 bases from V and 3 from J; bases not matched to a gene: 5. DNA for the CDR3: TGTGCCAGCAGCCCACAGGGGGGGGACACTGAAGCTTTCTTT. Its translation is CASSPQGGDTEAFF.

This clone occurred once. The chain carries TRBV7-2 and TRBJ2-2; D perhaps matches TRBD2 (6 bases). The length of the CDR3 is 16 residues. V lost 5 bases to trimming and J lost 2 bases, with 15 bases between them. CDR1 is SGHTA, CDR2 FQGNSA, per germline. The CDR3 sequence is CASSRGTWSNTGELFF. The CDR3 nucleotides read TGTGCCAGCAGCCGGGGGACCTGGAGTAACACCGGGGAGCTGTTTTTT.

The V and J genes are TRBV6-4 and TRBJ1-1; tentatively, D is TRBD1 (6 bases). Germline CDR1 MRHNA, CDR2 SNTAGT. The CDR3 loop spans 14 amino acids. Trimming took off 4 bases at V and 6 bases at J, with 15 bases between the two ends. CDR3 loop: CASSVTGIGAEAFF. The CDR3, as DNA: TGTGCCAGCAGTGTCACAGGGATAGGAGCTGAAGCTTTCTTT.

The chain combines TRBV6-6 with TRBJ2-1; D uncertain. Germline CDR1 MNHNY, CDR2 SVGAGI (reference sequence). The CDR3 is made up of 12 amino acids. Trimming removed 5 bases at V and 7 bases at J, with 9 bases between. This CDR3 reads CASSKVGNEQFF. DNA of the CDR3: TGTGCCAGCAGTAAAGTCGGGAATGAGCAGTTCTTC.

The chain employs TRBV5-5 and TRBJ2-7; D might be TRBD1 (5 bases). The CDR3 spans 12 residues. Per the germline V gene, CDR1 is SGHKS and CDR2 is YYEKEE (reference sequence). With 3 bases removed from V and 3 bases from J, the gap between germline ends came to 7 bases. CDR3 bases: TGTGCCAGCAGCTACGACAGCTACGAGCAGTACTTC. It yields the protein CASSYDSYEQYF.

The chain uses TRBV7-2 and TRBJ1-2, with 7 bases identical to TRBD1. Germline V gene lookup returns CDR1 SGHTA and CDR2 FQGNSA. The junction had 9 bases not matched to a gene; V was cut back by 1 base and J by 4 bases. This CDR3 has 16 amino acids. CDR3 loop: CASSLDGQAVVYGYTF. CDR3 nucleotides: TGTGCCAGCAGCTTAGACGGACAGGCGGTAGTCTATGGCTACACCTTC.

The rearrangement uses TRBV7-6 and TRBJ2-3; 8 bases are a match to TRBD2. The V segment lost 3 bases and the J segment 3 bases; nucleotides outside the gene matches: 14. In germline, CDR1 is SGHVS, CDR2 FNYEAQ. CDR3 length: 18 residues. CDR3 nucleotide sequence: TGTGCCAGCAGCTTTCCCTTCGACCGGGGGGGCCTAACAGATACGCAGTATTTT. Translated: CASSFPFDRGGLTDTQYF.

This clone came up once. The CDR3 loop is CASSEFGGRTYEQYF. Written as DNA, the CDR3 is TGTGCCAGCAGTGAATTTGGCGGTCGGACCTACGAGCAGTACTTC. The genes are TRBV2 and TRBJ2-5; D remains unclear. TRBJ2-7 explains the end of the DNA better; the J call may be wrong. Germline V gives CDR1 SNHLY, CDR2 FYNNEI. The CDR3 contains 15 residues.

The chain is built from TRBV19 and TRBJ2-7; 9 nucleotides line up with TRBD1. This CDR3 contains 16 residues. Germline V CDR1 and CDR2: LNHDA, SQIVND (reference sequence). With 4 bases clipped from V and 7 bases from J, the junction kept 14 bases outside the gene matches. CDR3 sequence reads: CASSSRLVGQGSEQYF. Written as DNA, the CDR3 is TGTGCCAGTAGTAGCCGTCTCGTAGGACAGGGGAGTGAGCAGTACTTC. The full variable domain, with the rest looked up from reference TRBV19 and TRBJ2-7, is DGGITQSPKYLFRKEGQNVTLSCEQNLNHDAMYWYRQDPGQGLRLIYYSQIVNDFQKGDIAEGYSVSREKKESFPLTVTSAQKNPTAFYLCASSSRLVGQGSEQYFGPGTRLTVT.

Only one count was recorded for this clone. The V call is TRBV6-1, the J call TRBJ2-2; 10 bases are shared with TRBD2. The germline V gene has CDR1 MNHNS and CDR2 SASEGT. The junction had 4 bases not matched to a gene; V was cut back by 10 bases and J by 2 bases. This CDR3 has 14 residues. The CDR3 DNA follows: TGTGCCATCAGCGGGGGGGGCAACACCGGGGAGCTGTTTTTT. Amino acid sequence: CAISGGGNTGELFF.

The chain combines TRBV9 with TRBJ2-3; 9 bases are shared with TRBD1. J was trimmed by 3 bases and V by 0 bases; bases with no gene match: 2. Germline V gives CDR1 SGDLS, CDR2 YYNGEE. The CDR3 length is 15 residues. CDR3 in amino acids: CASSVGGTGTDTQYF. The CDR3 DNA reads TGTGCCAGCAGCGTAGGTGGGACAGGGACAGATACGCAGTATTTT.

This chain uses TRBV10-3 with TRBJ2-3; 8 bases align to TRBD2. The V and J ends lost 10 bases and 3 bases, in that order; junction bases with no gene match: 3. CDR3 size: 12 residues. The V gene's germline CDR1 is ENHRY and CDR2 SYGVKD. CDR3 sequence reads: CATGGVTDTQYF. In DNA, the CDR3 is TGTGCCACCGGGGGGGTTACAGATACGCAGTATTTT.

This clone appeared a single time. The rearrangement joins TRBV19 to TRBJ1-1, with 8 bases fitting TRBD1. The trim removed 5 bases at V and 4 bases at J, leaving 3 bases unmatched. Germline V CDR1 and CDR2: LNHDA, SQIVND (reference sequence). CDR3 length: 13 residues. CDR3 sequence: CASSPTGGTEAFF. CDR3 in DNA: TGTGCCAGTAGTCCAACAGGGGGCACTGAAGCTTTCTTT.

The CDR3 spells CAWSAGQGDYEQYF. CDR3 bases: TGTGCCTGGAGCGCCGGACAGGGGGACTACGAGCAGTACTTC. The rearrangement joins TRBV30 to TRBJ2-7; TRBD1 matches 10 bases. V gave up 3 bases and J gave up 3 bases; unmatched junction bases: 5. CDR1 and CDR2 from the germline V gene are GTSNPN and SVGIG (reference sequence). CDR3 size: 14 residues.

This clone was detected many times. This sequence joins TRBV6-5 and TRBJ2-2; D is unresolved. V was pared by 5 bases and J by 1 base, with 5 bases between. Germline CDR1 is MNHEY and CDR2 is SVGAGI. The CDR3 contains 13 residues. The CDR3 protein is CASSPQNTGELFF. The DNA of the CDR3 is TGTGCCAGCAGTCCCCAGAACACCGGGGAGCTGTTTTTT.

This CDR3 is CASSRAQMGGYTF. The CDR3 region has the DNA TGTGCCAGCAGCAGGGCCCAAATGGGGGGCTACACCTTC. The chain carries TRBV6-5 and TRBJ1-2, with D possibly being TRBD1 (5 bases). The length of the CDR3 is 13 residues. CDR1 is MNHEY, CDR2 SVGAGI, per germline. V was clipped by 6 bases and J by 8 bases, with 16 bases between them.

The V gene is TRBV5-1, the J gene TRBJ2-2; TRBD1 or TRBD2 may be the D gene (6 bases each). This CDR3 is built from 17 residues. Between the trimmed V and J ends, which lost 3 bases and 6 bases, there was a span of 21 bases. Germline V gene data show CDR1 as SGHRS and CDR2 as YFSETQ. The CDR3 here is CASSSGTNGGEAGELFF. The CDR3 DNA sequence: TGCGCCAGCAGCTCGGGGACAAACGGTGGGGAGGCCGGGGAGCTGTTTTTT. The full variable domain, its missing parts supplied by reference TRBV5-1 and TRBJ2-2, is KAGVTQTPRYLIKTRGQQVTLSCSPISGHRSVSWYQQTPGQGLQFLFEYFSETQRNKGNFPGRFSGRQFSNSRSEMNVSTLELGDSALYLCASSSGTNGGEAGELFFGEGSRLTVL.

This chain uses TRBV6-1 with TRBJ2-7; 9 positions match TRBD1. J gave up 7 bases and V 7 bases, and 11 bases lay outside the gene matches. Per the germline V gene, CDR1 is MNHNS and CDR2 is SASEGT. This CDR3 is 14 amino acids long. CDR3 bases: TGTGCCAGCATTGGGGACAGGGTCCTATGGGAGCAGTACTTC. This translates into CASIGDRVLWEQYF.

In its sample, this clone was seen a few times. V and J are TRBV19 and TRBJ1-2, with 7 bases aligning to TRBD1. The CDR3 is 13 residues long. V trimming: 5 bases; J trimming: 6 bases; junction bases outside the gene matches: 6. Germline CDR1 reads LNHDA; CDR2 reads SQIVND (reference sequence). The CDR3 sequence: CASSFDREDGYTF. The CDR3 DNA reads TGTGCCAGTAGTTTTGACAGGGAGGATGGCTACACCTTC.

CDR3 protein: CASSQVNRGDGYTF. CDR3 bases: TGCGCCAGCAGCCAAGTTAACAGGGGAGATGGCTACACCTTC. The rearrangement uses TRBV4-3 and TRBJ1-2, with 7 bases fitting TRBD1. The V and J ends lost 1 base and 6 bases, in that order; junction bases with no gene match: 5. CDR1 is LGHNA and CDR2 is YSLEER in the germline V gene. This CDR3 has 14 amino acids.

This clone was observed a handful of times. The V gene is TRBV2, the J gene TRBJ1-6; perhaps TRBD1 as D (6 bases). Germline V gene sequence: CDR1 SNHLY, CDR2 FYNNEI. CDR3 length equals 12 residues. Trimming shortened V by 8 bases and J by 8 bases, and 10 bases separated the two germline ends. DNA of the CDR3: TGTGCCAGCGTCAGGGGAGATTCACCCCTCCACTTT. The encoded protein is CASVRGDSPLHF.

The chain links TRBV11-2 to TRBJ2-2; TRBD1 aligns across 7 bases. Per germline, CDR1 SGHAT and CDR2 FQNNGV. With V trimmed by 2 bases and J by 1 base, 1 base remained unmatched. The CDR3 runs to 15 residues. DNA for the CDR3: TGTGCCAGCAGCTTACACAGGGGGAACACCGGGGAGCTGTTTTTT. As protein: CASSLHRGNTGELFF.

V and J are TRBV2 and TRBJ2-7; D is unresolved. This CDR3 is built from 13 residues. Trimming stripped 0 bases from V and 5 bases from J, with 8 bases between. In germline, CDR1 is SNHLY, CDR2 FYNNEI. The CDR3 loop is CASSEAEDNEQYF. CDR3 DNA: TGTGCCAGCAGTGAAGCTGAAGATAACGAGCAGTACTTC.

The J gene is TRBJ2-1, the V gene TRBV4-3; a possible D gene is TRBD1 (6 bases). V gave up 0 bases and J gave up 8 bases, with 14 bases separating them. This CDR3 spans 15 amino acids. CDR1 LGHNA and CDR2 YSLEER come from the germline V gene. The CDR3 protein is CASSQELSKGDEQFF. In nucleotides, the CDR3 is TGCGCCAGCAGCCAAGAGCTCTCTAAGGGGGATGAGCAGTTCTTC.

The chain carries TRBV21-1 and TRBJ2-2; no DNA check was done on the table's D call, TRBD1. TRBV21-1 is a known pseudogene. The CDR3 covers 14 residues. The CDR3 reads CASSGQANTGELFF. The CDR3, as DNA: TGTGCCAGCAGCGGACAGGCGAACACCGGGGAGCTGTTTTTT.

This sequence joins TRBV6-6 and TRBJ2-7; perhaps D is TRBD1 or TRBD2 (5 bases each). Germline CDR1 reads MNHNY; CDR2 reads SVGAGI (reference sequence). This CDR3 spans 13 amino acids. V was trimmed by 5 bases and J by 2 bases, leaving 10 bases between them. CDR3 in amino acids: CASSHPGPYEQYF. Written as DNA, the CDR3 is TGTGCCAGCAGTCACCCGGGGCCCTACGAGCAGTACTTC.

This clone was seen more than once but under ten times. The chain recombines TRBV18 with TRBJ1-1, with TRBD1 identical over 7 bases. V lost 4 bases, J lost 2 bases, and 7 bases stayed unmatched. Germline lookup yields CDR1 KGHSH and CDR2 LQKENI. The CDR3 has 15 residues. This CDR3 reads CASSQLGTANTEAFF. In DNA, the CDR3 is TGTGCCAGCTCACAACTCGGGACAGCTAACACTGAAGCTTTCTTT.

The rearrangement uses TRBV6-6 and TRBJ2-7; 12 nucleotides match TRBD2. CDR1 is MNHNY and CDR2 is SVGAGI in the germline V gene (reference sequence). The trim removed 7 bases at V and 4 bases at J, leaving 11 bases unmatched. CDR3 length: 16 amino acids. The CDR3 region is CASTPWGLAGSYEQYF. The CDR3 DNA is TGTGCCAGCACTCCCTGGGGACTAGCGGGTTCTTACGAGCAGTACTTC.

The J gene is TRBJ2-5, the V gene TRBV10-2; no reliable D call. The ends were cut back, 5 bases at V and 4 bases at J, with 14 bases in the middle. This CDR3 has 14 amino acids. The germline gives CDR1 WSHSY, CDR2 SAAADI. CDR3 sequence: CASSIWDRRETQYF. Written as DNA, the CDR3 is TGCGCCAGCAGTATTTGGGATAGGCGAGAGACCCAGTACTTC.